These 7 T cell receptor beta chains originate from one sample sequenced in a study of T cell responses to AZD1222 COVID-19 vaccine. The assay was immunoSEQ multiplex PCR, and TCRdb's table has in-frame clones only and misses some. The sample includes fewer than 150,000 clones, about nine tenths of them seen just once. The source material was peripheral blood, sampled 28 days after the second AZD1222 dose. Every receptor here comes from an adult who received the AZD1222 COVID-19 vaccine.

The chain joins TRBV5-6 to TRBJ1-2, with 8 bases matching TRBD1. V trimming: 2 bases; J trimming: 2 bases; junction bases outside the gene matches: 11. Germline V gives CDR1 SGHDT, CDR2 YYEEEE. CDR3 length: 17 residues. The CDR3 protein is CASSFRPSRTGNYGYTF. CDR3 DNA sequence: TGTGCCAGCAGCTTTCGACCGAGCCGGACAGGGAACTATGGCTACACCTTC.

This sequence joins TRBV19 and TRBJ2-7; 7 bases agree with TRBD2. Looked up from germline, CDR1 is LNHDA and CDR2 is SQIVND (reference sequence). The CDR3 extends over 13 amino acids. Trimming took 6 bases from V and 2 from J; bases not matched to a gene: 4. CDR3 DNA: TGTGCCAGTAGCCGAGGACTAGCCTACGAGCAGTACTTC. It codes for CASSRGLAYEQYF.

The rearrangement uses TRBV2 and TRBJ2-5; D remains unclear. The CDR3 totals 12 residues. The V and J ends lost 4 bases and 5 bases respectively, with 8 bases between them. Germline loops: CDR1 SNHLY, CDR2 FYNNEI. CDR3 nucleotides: TGTGCCAGCAGTGGGTTTTACGAGACCCAGTACTTC. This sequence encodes CASSGFYETQYF. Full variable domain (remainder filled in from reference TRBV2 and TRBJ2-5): EPEVTQTPSHQVTQMGQEVILRCVPISNHLYFYWYRQILGQKVEFLVSFYNNEISEKSEIFDDQFSVERPDGSNFTLKIRSTKLEDSAMYFCASSGFYETQYFGPGTRLLVL.

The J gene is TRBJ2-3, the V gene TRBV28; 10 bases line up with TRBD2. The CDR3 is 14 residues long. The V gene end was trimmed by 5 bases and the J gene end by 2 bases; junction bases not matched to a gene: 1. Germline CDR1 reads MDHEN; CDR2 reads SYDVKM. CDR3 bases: TGTGCCAGCAGTACTAGCGGGGACACAGATACGCAGTATTTT. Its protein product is CASSTSGDTDTQYF. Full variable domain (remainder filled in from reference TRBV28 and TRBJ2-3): DVKVTQSSRYLVKRTGEKVFLECVQDMDHENMFWYRQDPGLGLRLIYFSYDVKMKEKGDIPEGYSVSREKKERFSLILESASTNQTSMYLCASSTSGDTDTQYFGPGTRLTVL.

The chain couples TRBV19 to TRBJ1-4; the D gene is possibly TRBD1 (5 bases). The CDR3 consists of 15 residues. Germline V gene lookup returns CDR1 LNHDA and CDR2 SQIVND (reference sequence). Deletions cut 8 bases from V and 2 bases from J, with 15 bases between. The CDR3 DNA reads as TGTGCCAGTCATCCTTGGGGGGGTACTAATGAAAAACTGTTTTTT. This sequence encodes CASHPWGGTNEKLFF.

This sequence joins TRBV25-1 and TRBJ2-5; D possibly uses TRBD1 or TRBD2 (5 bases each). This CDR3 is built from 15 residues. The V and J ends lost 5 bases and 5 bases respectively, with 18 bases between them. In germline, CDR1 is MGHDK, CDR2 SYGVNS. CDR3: CASSHRDVQLETQYF. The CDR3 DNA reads TGTGCCAGCAGTCACCGGGACGTCCAATTGGAGACCCAGTACTTC.

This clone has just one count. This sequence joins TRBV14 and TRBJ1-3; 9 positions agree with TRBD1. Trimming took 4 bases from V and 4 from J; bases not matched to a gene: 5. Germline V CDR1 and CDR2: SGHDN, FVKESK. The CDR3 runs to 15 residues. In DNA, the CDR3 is TGTGCCAGCAGCCCGACGGGACAGGGAGGAAACACCATATATTTT. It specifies CASSPTGQGGNTIYF.